Listed below are T cell receptor beta chains from one sample, sequenced in a study of post-analysis software for immune sequencing data. MiXCR, run by TCRdb on the PCR reads, gives a single entry per CDR3 protein. This sample yields roughly 800,000 distinct CDR3 sequences, of which approximately 53% are seen a single time; roughly 4.4% belongs to the top ten. The sequenced sample was blood. The source of these receptors is a girl aged 5 to 17 with multiple sclerosis. Each CDR3 is given with its conserved first and last residue.

j_call,v_call,cdr3_aa
.,TRBV20-1,CSAPNPSGHYEQYF
TRBJ2-7,TRBV5-1,CASSVGTASYEQYF
.,TRBV6-6,CASSYAGTSGETQYF
TRBJ2-7,TRBV29-1,CSVESDVTYEQYF
TRBJ2-1,TRBV29-1,CSLADGSSYNEQFF
TRBJ2-5,TRBV12-3/TRBV12-4,CASRGRGTQYF
TRBJ1-2,TRBV29-1,CSVESRGRNYGYTF
TRBJ2-5,TRBV7-2,CASSFGVRAQETQYF
TRBJ2-5,TRBV29-1,CSGRSAGGGETQYF
TRBJ2-3,TRBV6-6,CASSYPRTDTQYF
TRBJ2-3,TRBV21-1,CASSSPWRGLSTDTQYF
TRBJ2-6,TRBV7-9,CASSLGSGPSSGANVLTF
TRBJ1-5,TRBV7-2,CASSLEGYNQPQHF
TRBJ2-5,TRBV10-3,CAISESGLGEQYF
TRBJ2-7,TRBV6-2/TRBV6-3,CASSYPDGGFPYEQYF
TRBJ2-7,TRBV11-2,CASSFQGLAKYEQYF
.,TRBV7-2,CASSSLGGRAFGDEQYF
TRBJ1-6,TRBV6-5,CASSTRQGVNSPLHF
TRBJ1-1,TRBV27,CASNEGANTEAFF